What follows describes a single T cell receptor (beta chain). This record belongs to a study of blood T cell repertoires in COVID-19. Study at large: The samples span acute and convalescent COVID-19 from the United States, Italy and Spain.

Trimming removed 5 bases at V and 2 bases at J, with 9 bases between. Germline V lookup: CDR1 KGHSH, CDR2 LQKENI. The CDR3 consists of 13 residues. Here immunoSEQ multiplex PCR was the method, and the copy in TCRdb shows in-frame clones only, minus some. Of some 170,000 clones listed, around 80% were seen once; the top ten hold roughly 15%. The genes are TRBV18 and TRBJ1-1; D is uncertain. The sequence derives from a man aged 45-65 years who had recovered from COVID-19. The sample comprised PBMCs or T cells enriched from blood (not recorded which). CDR3 sequence: CASSSDLNTEAFF. The CDR3 nucleotides read TGTGCCAGCTCAAGCGATCTTAACACTGAAGCTTTCTTT.